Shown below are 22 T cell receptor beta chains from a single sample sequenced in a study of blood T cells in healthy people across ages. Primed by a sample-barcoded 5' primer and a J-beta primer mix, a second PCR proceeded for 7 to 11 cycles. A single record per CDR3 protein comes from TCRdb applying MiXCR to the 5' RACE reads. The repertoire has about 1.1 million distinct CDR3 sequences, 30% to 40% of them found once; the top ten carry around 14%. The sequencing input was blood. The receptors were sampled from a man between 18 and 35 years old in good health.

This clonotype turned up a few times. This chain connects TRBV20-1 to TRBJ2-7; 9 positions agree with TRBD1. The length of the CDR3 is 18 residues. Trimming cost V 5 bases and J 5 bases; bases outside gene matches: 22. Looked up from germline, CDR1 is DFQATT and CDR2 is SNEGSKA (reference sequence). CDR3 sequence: CSAHPLPGQGRFGDEQYF. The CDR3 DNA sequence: TGCAGTGCTCACCCACTCCCTGGACAGGGGAGGTTTGGTGACGAGCAGTACTTC.

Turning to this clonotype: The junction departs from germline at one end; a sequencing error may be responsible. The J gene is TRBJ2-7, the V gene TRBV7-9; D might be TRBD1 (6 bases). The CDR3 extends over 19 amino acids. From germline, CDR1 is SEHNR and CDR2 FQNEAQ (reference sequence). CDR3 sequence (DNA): TGTGCCAGCAGCCTAGCTAACCTCTCGAAGGACAGTGAATCCTACGAGCAGTACTTC. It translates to CASSLANLSKDSESYEQYF.

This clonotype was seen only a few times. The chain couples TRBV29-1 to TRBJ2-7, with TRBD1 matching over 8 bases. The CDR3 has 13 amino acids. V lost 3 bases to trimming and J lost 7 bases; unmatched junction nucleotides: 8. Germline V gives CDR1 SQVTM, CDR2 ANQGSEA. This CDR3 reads CSVEGQVDNEQYF. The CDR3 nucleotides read TGCAGCGTTGAGGGACAGGTCGACAATGAGCAGTACTTC.

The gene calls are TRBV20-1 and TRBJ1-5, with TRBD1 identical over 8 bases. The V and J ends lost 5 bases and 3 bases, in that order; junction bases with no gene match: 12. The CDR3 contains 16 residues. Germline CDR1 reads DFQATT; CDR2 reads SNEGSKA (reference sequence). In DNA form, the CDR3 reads TGCAGTGCTGGACCGACAGGGGAACCGATCAATCAGCCCCAGCATTTT. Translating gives CSAGPTGEPINQPQHF.

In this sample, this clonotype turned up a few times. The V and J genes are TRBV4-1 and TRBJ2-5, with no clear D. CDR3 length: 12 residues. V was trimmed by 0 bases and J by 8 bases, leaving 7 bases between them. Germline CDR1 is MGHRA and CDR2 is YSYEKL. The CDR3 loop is CASSQDGATQYF. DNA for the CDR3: TGCGCCAGCAGCCAAGACGGCGCAACCCAGTACTTC.

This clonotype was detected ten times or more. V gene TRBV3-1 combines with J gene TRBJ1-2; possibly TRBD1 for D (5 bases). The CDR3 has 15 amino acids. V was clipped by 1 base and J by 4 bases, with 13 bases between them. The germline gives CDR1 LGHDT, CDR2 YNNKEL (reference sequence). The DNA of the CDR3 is TGTGCCAGCAGCCAAGGGCCCCGGGGGTCCTATGGCTACACCTTC. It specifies CASSQGPRGSYGYTF.

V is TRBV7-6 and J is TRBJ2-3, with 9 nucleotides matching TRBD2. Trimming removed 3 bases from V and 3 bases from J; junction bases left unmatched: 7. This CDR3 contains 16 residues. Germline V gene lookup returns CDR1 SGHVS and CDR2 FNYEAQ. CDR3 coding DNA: TGTGCCAGCAGCTTGGGACCGGGACTAGCTACAGATACGCAGTATTTT. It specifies CASSLGPGLATDTQYF. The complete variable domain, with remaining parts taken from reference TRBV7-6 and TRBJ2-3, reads GAGVSQSPRYKVTKRGQDVALRCDPISGHVSLYWYRQALGQGPEFLTYFNYEAQQDKSGLPNDRFSAERPEGSISTLTIQRTEQRDSAMYRCASSLGPGLATDTQYFGPGTRLTVL.

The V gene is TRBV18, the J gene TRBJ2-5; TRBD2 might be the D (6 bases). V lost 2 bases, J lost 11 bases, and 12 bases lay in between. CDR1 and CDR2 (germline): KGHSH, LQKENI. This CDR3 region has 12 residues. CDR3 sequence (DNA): TGTGCCAGCTCACCAGGGGAGGTGGAGCAGTACTTC. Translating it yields CASSPGEVEQYF. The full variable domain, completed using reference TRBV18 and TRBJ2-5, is NAGVMQNPRHLVRRRGQEARLRCSPMKGHSHVYWYRQLPEEGLKFMVYLQKENIIDESGMPKERFSAEFPKEGPSILRIQQVVRGDSAAYFCASSPGEVEQYFGPGTRLLVL.

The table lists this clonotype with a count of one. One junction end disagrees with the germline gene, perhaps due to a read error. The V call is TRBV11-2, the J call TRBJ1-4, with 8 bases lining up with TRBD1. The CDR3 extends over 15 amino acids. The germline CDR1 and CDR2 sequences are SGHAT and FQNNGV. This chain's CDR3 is CASSWRTGTHEKPFF. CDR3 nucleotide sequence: TGTGCCAGCAGCTGGAGGACAGGGACTCATGAAAAACCGTTTTTT.

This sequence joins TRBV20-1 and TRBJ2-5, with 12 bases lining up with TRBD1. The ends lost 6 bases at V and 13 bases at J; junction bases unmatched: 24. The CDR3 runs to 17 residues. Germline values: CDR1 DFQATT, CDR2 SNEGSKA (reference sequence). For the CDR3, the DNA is TGCAGTGCCCCCAGGGGCGGGACAGGGGGCACCTACAATGAGCGGTACTTC. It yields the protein CSAPRGGTGGTYNERYF.

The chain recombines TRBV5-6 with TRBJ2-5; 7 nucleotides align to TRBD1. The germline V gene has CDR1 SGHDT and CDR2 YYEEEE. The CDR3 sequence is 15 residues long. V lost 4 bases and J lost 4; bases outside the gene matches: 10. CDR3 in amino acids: CASSPQGRKAETQYF. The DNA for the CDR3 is TGTGCCAGCAGCCCACAGGGGCGGAAAGCAGAGACCCAGTACTTC.

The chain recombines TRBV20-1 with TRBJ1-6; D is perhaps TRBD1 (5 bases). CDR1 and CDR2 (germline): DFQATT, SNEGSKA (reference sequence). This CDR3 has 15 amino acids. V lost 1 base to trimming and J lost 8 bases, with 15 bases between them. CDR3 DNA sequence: TGCAGTGCTAGAGGCCCAGGGACTAATTATTCACCCCTCCACTTT. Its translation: CSARGPGTNYSPLHF.

The CDR3 DNA reads as TGCAGCGTCGGGACGCCGAACACCGGGGAGCTGTTTTTT. Translating it yields CSVGTPNTGELFF. The rearrangement joins TRBV29-1 to TRBJ2-2; D possibly matches TRBD1 or TRBD2 (5 bases each). CDR1 is SQVTM, CDR2 ANQGSEA, per germline. The CDR3 has 13 amino acids. V was shortened by 6 bases and J by 0 bases, with 8 bases between the two germline ends.

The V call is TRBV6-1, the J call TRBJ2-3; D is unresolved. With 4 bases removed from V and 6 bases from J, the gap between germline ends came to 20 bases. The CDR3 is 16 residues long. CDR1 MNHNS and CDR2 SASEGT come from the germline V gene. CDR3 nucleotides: TGTGCCAGCAGTGGAGAGGTTCCGGCCTCGCCGGATACGCAGTATTTT. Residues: CASSGEVPASPDTQYF.

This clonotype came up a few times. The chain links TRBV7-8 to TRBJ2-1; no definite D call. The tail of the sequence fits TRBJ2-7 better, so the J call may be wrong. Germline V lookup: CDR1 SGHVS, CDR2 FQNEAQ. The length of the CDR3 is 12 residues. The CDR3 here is CASSLRLDEQYF. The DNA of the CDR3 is TGTGCCAGCAGCTTAAGGTTGGATGAGCAGTACTTC.

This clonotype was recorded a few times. In DNA, the CDR3 is TGTGCCAGCAGCTCAAGACAGGGTACCAACACTGAAGCTTTCTTT. Translation gives CASSSRQGTNTEAFF. The chain is built from TRBV7-9 and TRBJ1-1, with TRBD1 identical over 7 bases. The CDR3 consists of 15 residues. Germline lookup yields CDR1 SEHNR and CDR2 FQNEAQ (reference sequence). V was pared by 4 bases and J by 2 bases, with 7 bases of the junction left unmatched.

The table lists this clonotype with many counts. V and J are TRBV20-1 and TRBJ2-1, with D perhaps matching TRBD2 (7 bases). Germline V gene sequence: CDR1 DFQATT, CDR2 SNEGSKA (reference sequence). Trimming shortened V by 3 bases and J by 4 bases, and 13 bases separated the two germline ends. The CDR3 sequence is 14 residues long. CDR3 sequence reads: CSARAGALYNEQFF. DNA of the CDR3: TGCAGTGCTAGGGCGGGGGCCTTGTACAATGAGCAGTTCTTC.

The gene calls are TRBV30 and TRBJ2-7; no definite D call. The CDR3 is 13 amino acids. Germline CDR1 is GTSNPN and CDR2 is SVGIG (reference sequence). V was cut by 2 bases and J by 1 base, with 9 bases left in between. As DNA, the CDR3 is TGTGCCTGGAGTCCGGCGTATTCCTACGAGCAGTACTTC. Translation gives CAWSPAYSYEQYF.

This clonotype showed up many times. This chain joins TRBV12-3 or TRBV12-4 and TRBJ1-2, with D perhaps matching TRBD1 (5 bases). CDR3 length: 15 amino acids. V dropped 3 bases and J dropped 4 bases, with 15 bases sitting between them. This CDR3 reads CASSLSAGASYGYTF. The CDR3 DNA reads TGTGCCAGCAGTTTGAGCGCCGGGGCGAGCTATGGCTACACCTTC.

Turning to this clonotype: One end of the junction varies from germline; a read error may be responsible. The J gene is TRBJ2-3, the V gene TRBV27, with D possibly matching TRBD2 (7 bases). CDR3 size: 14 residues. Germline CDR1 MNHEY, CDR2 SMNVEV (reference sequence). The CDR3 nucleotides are TGTGCCAGCAGTTTCTCTGGGGGGGCCGATATGCAGTATTTT. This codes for CASSFSGGADMQYF.

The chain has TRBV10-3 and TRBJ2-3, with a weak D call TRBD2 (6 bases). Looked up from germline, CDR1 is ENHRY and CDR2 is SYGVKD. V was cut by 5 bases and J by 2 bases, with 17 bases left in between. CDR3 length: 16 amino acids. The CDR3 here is CAISPMGEVATDTQYF. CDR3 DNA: TGTGCCATCAGTCCTATGGGGGAGGTAGCCACAGATACGCAGTATTTT.

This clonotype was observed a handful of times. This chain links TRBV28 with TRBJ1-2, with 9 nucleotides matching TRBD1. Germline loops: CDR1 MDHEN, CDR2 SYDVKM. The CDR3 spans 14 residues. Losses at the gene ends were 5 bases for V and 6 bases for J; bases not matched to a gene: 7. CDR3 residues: CASSPPGQGNGYTF. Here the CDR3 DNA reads TGTGCCAGCAGTCCCCCGGGACAGGGTAATGGCTACACCTTC.